Each of the 18 T cell receptor beta chains below was sequenced from the same sample in a study of shared T cell receptors in the human thymus. Libraries were prepared by immunoSEQ multiplex PCR; TCRdb keeps only in-frame clonotypes and omits some of them. The sample includes about 610,000 clones, 88% of them seen just once. The same data also contributed to another study, on human thymus T cells.

The specimen was thymocytes. All receptors come from a boy under two years old with a congenital heart defect.

The rearrangement joins TRBV11-2 to TRBJ1-1, with D possibly being TRBD1 (5 bases). Germline lookup yields CDR1 SGHAT and CDR2 FQNNGV. The CDR3 covers 11 residues. V was shortened by 4 bases and J by 11 bases, with 11 bases between the two germline ends. CDR3 residues: CASSYGRVAFF. For the CDR3, the DNA is TGTGCCAGCAGCTACGGCAGGGTGGCTTTCTTT.

V gene TRBV7-9 combines with J gene TRBJ1-2, with 7 bases that match TRBD1. Germline V gene sequence: CDR1 SEHNR, CDR2 FQNEAQ (reference sequence). The trim removed 3 bases at V and 2 bases at J, leaving 3 bases unmatched. The length of the CDR3 is 14 residues. The CDR3 here is CASSLSRGNYGYTF. The CDR3 DNA reads as TGTGCCAGCAGCTTGTCCAGGGGGAACTATGGCTACACCTTC.

This chain's CDR3 is CATSSPPGQGIDYGYTF. The CDR3 DNA reads TGTGCCACCAGCTCCCCTCCGGGACAGGGGATTGACTATGGCTACACCTTC. The chain is built from TRBV15 and TRBJ1-2; 10 bases fit TRBD1. Germline-derived CDR1 and CDR2 are LNHNV and YYDKDF (reference sequence). The CDR3 is 17 residues long. V was clipped by 5 bases and J by 3 bases; unmatched bases: 12.

The chain links TRBV5-6 to TRBJ2-7; 8 bases line up with TRBD1. Germline CDR1 SGHDT, CDR2 YYEEEE. This CDR3 is built from 15 residues. With 3 bases clipped from V and 0 bases from J, the junction kept 5 bases outside the gene matches. The chain's CDR3 is CASSWGTGSSYEQYF. In DNA form, the CDR3 reads TGTGCCAGCAGCTGGGGGACAGGAAGCTCCTACGAGCAGTACTTC.

The rearrangement joins TRBV7-2 to TRBJ2-7; D is possibly TRBD2 (7 bases). This CDR3 is 14 amino acids long. Germline V gene sequence: CDR1 SGHTA, CDR2 FQGNSA. Trimming removed 5 bases at V and 4 bases at J, with 15 bases between. The CDR3 region has the DNA TGTGCCAGCAGCCCGAGGGGGGAGGGGTACGAGCAGTACTTC. It codes for CASSPRGEGYEQYF.

The chain has TRBV9 and TRBJ2-6; TRBD1 matches at 8 bases. This CDR3 contains 18 residues. V shed 4 bases, J shed 4 bases, and the junction held 13 bases outside the gene matches. Germline V gene sequence: CDR1 SGDLS, CDR2 YYNGEE. DNA for the CDR3: TGTGCCAGCAGCATTCCGACAGGGGAAGATACCGGGGCCAACGTCCTGACTTTC. This gives the protein CASSIPTGEDTGANVLTF.

V and J are TRBV28 and TRBJ1-1; TRBD1 matches 8 bases. V lost 6 bases, J lost 8 bases, and 5 bases stayed unmatched. Germline loops: CDR1 MDHEN, CDR2 SYDVKM. The CDR3 runs to 12 residues. For the CDR3, the DNA is TGTGCCAGCAGAACGCGACAGGGGGAAGCTTTCTTT. It is translated as CASRTRQGEAFF.

This rearrangement joins TRBV30 to TRBJ2-1; 8 nucleotides match TRBD2. The germline V gene has CDR1 GTSNPN and CDR2 SVGIG (reference sequence). CDR3 length: 15 amino acids. Trimming at V came to 4 bases and at J to 4 bases, leaving 9 bases not matched to a gene. The CDR3 coding sequence is TGTGCCTGGACAACCGGGAGGGTGACGTACAATGAGCAGTTCTTC. Amino acid sequence: CAWTTGRVTYNEQFF. Full variable domain (outside the CDR3, taken from reference TRBV30 and TRBJ2-1): SQTIHQWPATLVQPVGSPLSLECTVEGTSNPNLYWYRQAAGRGLQLLFYSVGIGQISSEVPQNLSASRPQDRQFILSSKKLLLSDSGFYLCAWTTGRVTYNEQFFGPGTRLTVL.

The J gene is TRBJ2-7, the V gene TRBV10-3, with 16 nucleotides matching TRBD2. The CDR3 has 16 residues. Germline CDR1 ENHRY, CDR2 SYGVKD. J lost 6 bases, V lost 4 bases, and 6 bases had no gene match. CDR3 DNA sequence: TGTGCCATCAGTGGCGGGACTAGCGGGAGGGCCGGCGAGCAGTACTTC. Translating it yields CAISGGTSGRAGEQYF.

The chain couples TRBV5-1 to TRBJ1-1, with D tentatively TRBD1 (5 bases). V lost 0 bases and J lost 9, with 12 bases in between. Germline V lookup: CDR1 SGHRS, CDR2 YFSETQ. This CDR3 has 13 residues. The CDR3 DNA reads as TGCGCCAGCAGCTTGGGATCGGGGGGGAAAGCTTTCTTT. It codes for CASSLGSGGKAFF.

The V gene is TRBV29-1, the J gene TRBJ2-1; the match to TRBD2 covers 11 bases. The J segment lost 7 bases and the V segment lost 6 bases, leaving 8 bases of the junction unmatched. CDR3 size: 14 residues. CDR1 is SQVTM, CDR2 ANQGSEA, per germline. Written as DNA, the CDR3 is TGCAGCGTCCTACTAGCGGGAGATGGGAATGAGCAGTTCTTC. Encoded protein: CSVLLAGDGNEQFF.

This clone was counted between two and nine times. The chain uses TRBV19 and TRBJ2-6; no definite D call. Germline CDR1 LNHDA, CDR2 SQIVND (reference sequence). This CDR3 has 16 residues. Trimming stripped 3 bases from V and 8 bases from J, with 17 bases between. Written as DNA, the CDR3 is TGTGCCAGTAGTATCAGGAACACCCCATCTACCAACGTCCTGACTTTC. Translated: CASSIRNTPSTNVLTF.

The chain links TRBV21-1 to TRBJ2-7; TRBD2, the table's D call, was not compared with the DNA. TRBV21-1 is a recognized pseudogene. The CDR3 runs to 16 residues. Written as DNA, the CDR3 is TGTGCCAGCAGCAAAAGGAGTTGGGCGGGGGAGGACGAGCAGTACTTC. As protein: CASSKRSWAGEDEQYF.

CDR3 loop: CASSLVSPPPRAGVMHTQYF. In DNA, the CDR3 is TGTGCCAGCAGCTTGGTGTCTCCCCCCCCCAGGGCGGGAGTCATGCATACGCAGTATTTT. The rearrangement joins TRBV13 to TRBJ2-3; 7 bases line up with TRBD2. Germline lookup yields CDR1 PRHDT and CDR2 FYEKMQ (reference sequence). This CDR3 has 20 amino acids. V lost 3 bases, J lost 7 bases, and 25 bases stayed unmatched.

Comment on this clone: It is unclear where the CDR3 begins or ends on the DNA, so no DNA is shown, and the CDR3 is as TCRdb lists it. The genes are TRBV5-6 and TRBJ2-7; the table's D call, TRBD2, was not checked against the DNA. CDR1 is SGHDT, CDR2 YYEEEE, per germline. The length of the CDR3 is 17 amino acids, counting both ends. CDR3 sequence: CASSFLWSGRDSYEQYF.

V gene TRBV4-1 combines with J gene TRBJ2-6; D is ambiguous. Germline lookup yields CDR1 MGHRA and CDR2 YSYEKL. The germline V and J ends were trimmed by 0 bases and 0 bases, with 12 bases remaining between them. This CDR3 has 18 amino acids. DNA of the CDR3: TGCGCCAGCAGCCAAGAGGGTCCCCACAGCTCTGGGGCCAACGTCCTGACTTTC. It is translated as CASSQEGPHSSGANVLTF.

J is TRBJ1-1 and V is TRBV28; 12 bases match TRBD1. CDR1 MDHEN and CDR2 SYDVKM come from the germline V gene. The ends lost 6 bases at V and 0 bases at J; junction bases unmatched: 11. This CDR3 spans 18 amino acids. The CDR3 loop is CASSRGTGQGALNTEAFF. The DNA of the CDR3 is TGTGCCAGCAGCCGGGGGACGGGACAGGGGGCTTTGAACACTGAAGCTTTCTTT.

V is TRBV7-2 and J is TRBJ1-2, with a weak D call TRBD1 (5 bases). Germline V gene data show CDR1 as SGHTA and CDR2 as FQGNSA. The CDR3 spans 15 residues. The V gene lost 4 bases and the J gene lost 4 bases, with 16 bases spanning the gap. The CDR3 sequence is CASSSPTDKTYGYTF. CDR3 in DNA: TGTGCCAGCAGCTCCCCCACGGACAAGACCTATGGCTACACCTTC.